This passage covers 19 T cell receptor beta chains from one sample sequenced in a study of cytomegalovirus exposure and HLA in healthy donors. TCRdb's table, derived via immunoSEQ multiplex PCR, lists solely in-frame clones and lacks some. The sample lists roughly 50,000 clones, roughly 93% occurring once. Sequenced sample: PBMCs. The receptors shown here come from a woman aged 18-35 years in good health and CMV-seropositive.

This sequence joins TRBV11-3 and TRBJ2-3; weak D call: TRBD1 (5 bases). V shed 5 bases and J shed 6 bases, with 15 bases lying between them. CDR3 length: 14 amino acids. Germline CDR1 reads SGHNT; CDR2 reads YENEEA. The CDR3 nucleotides read TGTGCCAGCAGCCTCAGGGAAAAGGGGGATACGCAGTATTTT. Translated, it gives CASSLREKGDTQYF. Full variable domain (missing parts from reference TRBV11-3 and TRBJ2-3): EAGVVQSPRYKIIEKKQPVAFWCNPISGHNTLYWYLQNLGQGPELLIRYENEEAVDDSQLPKDRFSAERLKGVDSTLKIQPAELGDSAVYLCASSLREKGDTQYFGPGTRLTVL.

The rearrangement uses TRBV11-2 and TRBJ2-7; 7 nucleotides agree with TRBD1. The CDR3 length is 16 residues. V lost 1 base and J lost 0; bases outside the gene matches: 6. The germline V gene has CDR1 SGHAT and CDR2 FQNNGV. The CDR3 bases are TGTGCCAGCAGCTTAGGCCGGCACAGGGGCTCCTACGAGCAGTACTTC. Its protein is CASSLGRHRGSYEQYF.

The V and J genes are TRBV7-9 and TRBJ2-4; perhaps TRBD1 as D (5 bases). Trimming took 6 bases from V and 1 from J, leaving 19 bases between them. This CDR3 has 17 residues. Germline V CDR1 and CDR2: SEHNR, FQNEAQ (reference sequence). In DNA form, the CDR3 reads TGTGCCAGCAGTCCATATAAGGGGCCCGAGGCCAAAAACATTCAGTACTTC. This gives the protein CASSPYKGPEAKNIQYF.

The chain uses TRBV4-1 and TRBJ1-4; D is possibly TRBD1 (5 bases). Germline assignment: CDR1 MGHRA and CDR2 YSYEKL. The CDR3 is 14 residues long. Trimming removed 4 bases at V and 7 bases at J, with 13 bases between. The CDR3 protein is CASSRIQGPEKLFF. The CDR3 coding sequence is TGCGCCAGCAGCCGGATCCAGGGTCCTGAAAAACTGTTTTTT.

The chain uses TRBV7-6 and TRBJ2-5; D remains ambiguous. Germline V gene sequence: CDR1 SGHVS, CDR2 FNYEAQ. Trimming stripped 5 bases from V and 4 bases from J, with 11 bases between. This CDR3 spans 13 amino acids. The DNA for the CDR3 is TGTGCCAGCAGCCTCCGTTCTCGAGAGACCCAGTACTTC. Translating it yields CASSLRSRETQYF.

J is TRBJ1-1 and V is TRBV10-3; D gene unclear. Looked up from germline, CDR1 is ENHRY and CDR2 is SYGVKD. Deletions cut 2 bases from V and 8 bases from J, with 6 bases between. CDR3 length: 11 amino acids. As DNA, the CDR3 is TGTGCCATCAGTGAGGCAGTGGAAGCTTTCTTT. Translating it yields CAISEAVEAFF.

The genes are TRBV18 and TRBJ1-2; 9 bases align to TRBD1. With 6 bases clipped from V and 5 bases from J, the junction kept 4 bases outside the gene matches. The CDR3 sequence is 13 residues long. CDR1 KGHSH and CDR2 LQKENI come from the germline V gene. This CDR3 reads CASSPGQGYGYTF. CDR3 bases: TGTGCCAGCTCCCCGGGACAGGGTTATGGCTACACCTTC.

This clone was observed a handful of times. This rearrangement joins TRBV7-2 to TRBJ2-3, with D possibly being TRBD1 (5 bases). The germline V and J ends were trimmed by 3 bases and 2 bases, with 15 bases remaining between them. This CDR3 contains 16 residues. Germline assignment: CDR1 SGHTA and CDR2 FQGNSA. The CDR3 sequence is CASSFMLGRVTDTQYF. CDR3 DNA: TGTGCCAGCAGCTTTATGTTGGGGCGCGTCACAGATACGCAGTATTTT.

The gene calls are TRBV7-8 and TRBJ1-2; TRBD1 matches 11 bases. In germline, CDR1 is SGHVS, CDR2 FQNEAQ. This CDR3 is 14 amino acids long. The V segment lost 2 bases and the J segment 8 bases; nucleotides outside the gene matches: 4. CDR3 region: CASSLWTGGRGYTF. The CDR3, as DNA: TGTGCCAGCAGCTTATGGACAGGGGGCCGGGGCTACACCTTC.

This chain uses TRBV19 with TRBJ1-5; 8 bases are a match to TRBD1. In germline, CDR1 is LNHDA, CDR2 SQIVND (reference sequence). V lost 6 bases, J lost 5 bases, and 15 bases stayed unmatched. The CDR3 has 17 amino acids. The DNA of the CDR3 is TGTGCCAGTAGAGGATCAATTGACAGGGGAGGAGATCAGCCCCAGCATTTT. Its translation: CASRGSIDRGGDQPQHF. Full variable domain (missing parts from reference TRBV19 and TRBJ1-5): DGGITQSPKYLFRKEGQNVTLSCEQNLNHDAMYWYRQDPGQGLRLIYYSQIVNDFQKGDIAEGYSVSREKKESFPLTVTSAQKNPTAFYLCASRGSIDRGGDQPQHFGDGTRLSIL.

The V and J genes are TRBV5-1 and TRBJ2-3; 7 bases fit TRBD2. The V gene's germline CDR1 is SGHRS and CDR2 YFSETQ. The CDR3 sequence is 15 residues long. V dropped 0 bases and J dropped 4; count of bases not matched to a gene: 5. The CDR3 loop reads CASSLAGGGADTQYF. The CDR3 region has the DNA TGCGCCAGCAGCTTGGCCGGTGGGGGGGCAGATACGCAGTATTTT.

The chain couples TRBV7-9 to TRBJ1-1; 7 positions match TRBD1. Germline CDR1 and CDR2: SEHNR and FQNEAQ (reference sequence). V shed 3 bases, J shed 11 bases, and the junction held 6 bases outside the gene matches. The CDR3 is 12 residues long. CDR3 sequence: CASSFLDRAAFF. CDR3 DNA: TGTGCCAGCAGCTTCCTTGACAGGGCCGCTTTCTTT.

V usage is TRBV6-9 and J usage is TRBJ1-1, with D unclear. Trimming stripped 4 bases from V and 4 bases from J, with 7 bases between. The CDR3 is 12 amino acids. Germline V lookup: CDR1 MNHGY, CDR2 SVAAGI. CDR3 in amino acids: CASSWRSTEAFF. The DNA of the CDR3 is TGTGCCAGCAGTTGGAGGAGCACTGAAGCTTTCTTT.

The gene calls are TRBV11-2 and TRBJ2-1; D unresolved. Germline V gene lookup returns CDR1 SGHAT and CDR2 FQNNGV. V was trimmed by 3 bases and J by 5 bases, leaving 14 bases between them. The CDR3 length is 15 residues. Here the CDR3 reads CASSFRPLRDNEQFF. Written as DNA, the CDR3 is TGTGCCAGCAGCTTCCGTCCCTTAAGAGACAATGAGCAGTTCTTC. Drawing the rest from reference TRBV11-2 and TRBJ2-1, the complete variable domain is EAGVAQSPRYKIIEKRQSVAFWCNPISGHATLYWYQQILGQGPKLLIQFQNNGVVDDSQLPKDRFSAERLKGVDSTLKIQPAKLEDSAVYLCASSFRPLRDNEQFFGPGTRLTVL.

The chain recombines TRBV27 with TRBJ2-5; 9 nucleotides agree with TRBD2. The CDR3 is 16 amino acids. Per the germline V gene, CDR1 is MNHEY and CDR2 is SMNVEV (reference sequence). After removal of 2 bases from V and 4 bases from J, the junction contained 8 bases not matched to a gene. The CDR3 DNA is TGTGCCAGCAGTTTAAGGGCTAGCGGGGACCGAGAGACCCAGTACTTC. Translated: CASSLRASGDRETQYF.

J is TRBJ1-5 and V is TRBV6-5, with D perhaps TRBD1 (5 bases). V lost 4 bases and J lost 2, with 9 bases in between. Germline V gene lookup returns CDR1 MNHEY and CDR2 SVGAGI. The CDR3 consists of 14 residues. The CDR3 sequence is CASSSPRGNQPQHF. The CDR3 DNA is TGTGCCAGCAGTTCGCCCAGGGGCAATCAGCCCCAGCATTTT.

This chain links TRBV4-1 with TRBJ2-3; TRBD2 aligns across 13 bases. The junction had 20 bases not matched to a gene; V was cut back by 3 bases and J by 2 bases. Germline V gives CDR1 MGHRA, CDR2 YSYEKL. The CDR3 has 22 residues. The CDR3 DNA reads as TGCGCCAGCAGCCACCCTCTTCGCGTGACTAGCGGGGGGTTCCCCCACACAGATACGCAGTATTTT. Encoded protein: CASSHPLRVTSGGFPHTDTQYF.

This clone was observed once. The CDR3 sequence: CASSICSQGPLCNQPQHF. CDR3 sequence (DNA): TGTGCCAGTAGTATATGTAGCCAGGGGCCCCTTTGCAATCAGCCCCAGCATTTT. The rearrangement uses TRBV19 and TRBJ1-5, with D tentatively TRBD1 (6 bases). Germline-derived CDR1 and CDR2 are LNHDA and SQIVND (reference sequence). V lost 2 bases, J lost 2 bases, and 19 bases lay in between. The CDR3 runs 18 residues.

This chain uses TRBV4-2 with TRBJ1-3; D gene uncertain. The length of the CDR3 is 19 residues. The V end lost 4 bases, the J end lost 0 bases, and 22 bases lay between the germline ends. From germline, CDR1 is LGHNA and CDR2 YNFKEQ. DNA of the CDR3: TGTGCCAGCAGCCCCCGGGTCCTATTCCTCGAGAGCTCTGGAAACACCATATATTTT. It yields the protein CASSPRVLFLESSGNTIYF.